Included here is one TCR beta chain sequence, with context. These data come from a study of blood T cell repertoires in COVID-19. As for the study in general: Samples taken during acute and convalescent COVID-19 were collected in the United States, Italy and Spain. T cells, B-cell-depleted T cells, or PBMCs supplied cDNA or gDNA.

This CDR3 spans 16 amino acids. V trimming: 4 bases; J trimming: 3 bases; junction bases outside the gene matches: 9. Germline V lookup: CDR1 LGHNA, CDR2 YSLEER. In the original workflow: Amplified reference gene primers provided the basis for estimating nucleated cell counts. TCRdb's copy holds only in-frame clones and misses some; the assay was immunoSEQ multiplex PCR. The V and J calls and clone size were taken over from that table, and D and trimming were inferred from the DNA. The table has under 250,000 clones, roughly 80% seen once. The sequencing input was peripheral blood. The receptor was isolated from a woman under 30 with acute or convalescent COVID-19. The chain recombines TRBV4-3 with TRBJ2-3; 8 bases are a match to TRBD2. CDR3 sequence: CASSPTSGSYTDTQYF. CDR3 sequence (DNA): TGCGCCAGCAGCCCCACCAGCGGGAGTTATACAGATACGCAGTATTTT.